This T cell receptor beta chain was identified during a study of regulatory T cells in long-lasting Graves disease. Study-wide background: Graves' patients with a new diagnosis had received antithyroid drugs under 3 months.

Time point of the sample: newly diagnosed GD, antithyroid drugs for less than 3 months. Construction of the TCR library relied on RNA isolated from PBMCs. Study observations and caveats: Newly diagnosed disease favored TRBV20-1 and TRBJ2-1 over persistent disease.

This clonotype was detected many times. The antigen remains undetermined. Germline V gene sequence: CDR1 SNHLY, CDR2 FYNNEI. V shed 5 bases, J shed 6 bases, and the junction held 7 bases outside the gene matches. The CDR3 is 13 amino acids. With iRepertoire HTBI primers and Arm-PCR of CDR3 regions, TCR beta libraries were built. In the authors' methods: Across all samples, about 60 TRBV segments and roughly 14 TRBJ segments were identified. Each CDR3 protein gets one entry after TCRdb re-called the multiplex PCR reads with MiXCR. TCRdb, rather than the study authors, made the V and J calls. The repertoire has about 500,000 distinct CDR3 sequences, about 12% of them found once; the top ten carry approximately 9%. The sample was also reused in another study, on T cells in Graves' hyperthyroidism and ophthalmopathy. That paper adds: Carried out on the TCR CDR3, a first-round RT-PCR used the HTBI primer set.

This TCR was sampled from a woman under 40 with Graves disease. The chain links TRBV2 to TRBJ2-7, with 7 nucleotides matching TRBD1. The specimen was peripheral blood mononuclear cells (PBMCs), collected at new diagnosis, from a patient treated with antithyroid drugs. In nucleotides, the CDR3 is TGTGCCAGCAGTTTTACAGGGGCACGCGAGCAGTACTTC. It yields the protein CASSFTGAREQYF. The full variable domain, completed using reference TRBV2 and TRBJ2-7, is EPEVTQTPSHQVTQMGQEVILRCVPISNHLYFYWYRQILGQKVEFLVSFYNNEISEKSEIFDDQFSVERPDGSNFTLKIRSTKLEDSAMYFCASSFTGAREQYFGPGTRLTVT.